Following are 32 T cell receptor beta chains from one sample sequenced in a study of blood T cell repertoires in COVID-19. Libraries were prepared by immunoSEQ multiplex PCR; TCRdb keeps only in-frame clonotypes and omits some of them. The table shows 250,000 to 350,000 clones, with approximately 90% occurring only once. The specimen was PBMCs or T cells enriched from blood (not recorded which). The origin of the receptors is a young woman who had recovered from COVID-19.

The chain uses TRBV6-5 and TRBJ2-1; maybe TRBD2 (7 bases). V was clipped by 0 bases and J by 8 bases, with 17 bases between them. Per germline, CDR1 MNHEY and CDR2 SVGAGI. This CDR3 is built from 16 residues. CDR3 DNA: TGTGCCAGCAGTTACTCGAACGGGGGGCCTTTACATGAGCAGTTCTTC. Amino acids: CASSYSNGGPLHEQFF.

The rearrangement links TRBV21-1 to TRBJ1-2; TRBD1 is the table's D call and was not checked against the DNA. TRBV21-1 is tagged as a pseudogene. This CDR3 is 15 amino acids long. The CDR3 region has the DNA TGTGCCTTCGCACGACAGGGTCCCCCTTGGTATGGCTACACCTTC. Translating it yields CAFARQGPPWYGYTF.

V usage is TRBV7-9 and J usage is TRBJ2-5, with a weak D call TRBD1 (6 bases). The CDR3 is 12 residues long. Trimming shortened V by 6 bases and J by 3 bases, and 8 bases separated the two germline ends. Germline V lookup: CDR1 SEHNR, CDR2 FQNEAQ (reference sequence). The DNA for the CDR3 is TGTGCCAGCAGACGGACAGAAGAGACCCAGTACTTC. Translating it yields CASRRTEETQYF.

This chain's CDR3 is CASSFQRGGNSDTQYF. CDR3 DNA: TGTGCCAGCAGCTTTCAGCGGGGGGGCAATTCAGATACGCAGTATTTT. This chain joins TRBV7-9 and TRBJ2-3, with 10 bases lining up with TRBD2. CDR1 and CDR2 from the germline V gene are SEHNR and FQNEAQ (reference sequence). There are 16 residues in the CDR3. With V trimmed by 3 bases and J by 4 bases, 7 bases remained unmatched.

V gene TRBV19 combines with J gene TRBJ2-1; weak D call: TRBD1 (6 bases). Germline assignment: CDR1 LNHDA and CDR2 SQIVND (reference sequence). The CDR3 runs 15 residues. V was shortened by 4 bases and J by 6 bases, with 16 bases between the two germline ends. The CDR3 DNA follows: TGTGCCAGTAGTACCAGGGGTTGGGCTTCCAATGAGCAGTTCTTC. It encodes CASSTRGWASNEQFF.

This rearrangement joins TRBV2 to TRBJ1-1; TRBD1 matches at 9 bases. The CDR3 extends over 13 amino acids. Germline trimming cut 8 bases from V and 7 bases from J; bases unmatched to any gene: 8. The germline V gene has CDR1 SNHLY and CDR2 FYNNEI. The CDR3 spells CASGNRGRNEAFF. The CDR3 bases are TGTGCCAGCGGGAACAGGGGGCGTAATGAAGCTTTCTTT.

CDR3 region: CASSLAGAGANVLTF. DNA for the CDR3: TGTGCCAGCAGTTTAGCGGGGGCTGGGGCCAACGTCCTGACTTTC. The chain joins TRBV27 to TRBJ2-6; 7 nucleotides line up with TRBD2. The CDR3 is 15 residues long. CDR1 and CDR2 (germline): MNHEY, SMNVEV (reference sequence). The V segment lost 2 bases and the J segment 2 bases; nucleotides outside the gene matches: 0.

CDR3 bases: TGTGCCAGCAGTTACCCATCGGGCCCAGGGCCGATTCCTGGGGCCAACGTCCTGACTTTC. It codes for CASSYPSGPGPIPGANVLTF. The V and J genes are TRBV6-2 or TRBV6-3 and TRBJ2-6; D may be TRBD1 (5 bases). The germline V gene encodes CDR1 MNHEY and CDR2 SVGEGT. The CDR3 is 20 amino acids. Between the trimmed V and J ends, which lost 2 bases and 2 bases, there was a span of 22 bases.

The genes are TRBV6-1 and TRBJ1-1, with a tentative D call TRBD1 (5 bases). The CDR3 has 17 amino acids. The ends were cut back, 0 bases at V and 1 base at J, with 15 bases in the middle. CDR1 and CDR2 (germline): MNHNS, SASEGT. CDR3 loop: CASSEARDLQRNTEAFF. CDR3 nucleotide sequence: TGTGCCAGCAGTGAAGCGAGGGACTTACAAAGGAACACTGAAGCTTTCTTT.

The rearrangement joins TRBV7-5 to TRBJ2-1; the table's D call TRBD2 went unverified against the DNA. TRBV7-5 is recorded as a pseudogene. The CDR3 has 16 amino acids. CDR3 in DNA: TGTGCCAGAAGCTTTTTCGGGACTAGCGGTTTAACTGAGCAGTTCTTC. Translating it yields CARSFFGTSGLTEQFF.

The chain recombines TRBV6-6 with TRBJ2-7, with D possibly TRBD1 on 6 matching bases. Germline values: CDR1 MNHNY, CDR2 SVGAGI (reference sequence). The CDR3 loop spans 15 amino acids. Trimming took 0 bases from V and 9 from J, leaving 18 bases between them. CDR3 protein: CASSYSAGAPQGQYF. The CDR3, as DNA: TGTGCCAGCAGTTACTCCGCAGGGGCGCCCCAGGGGCAGTACTTC.

V and J are TRBV11-2 and TRBJ2-7; no reliable D call. The germline V gene encodes CDR1 SGHAT and CDR2 FQNNGV. The CDR3 loop spans 15 amino acids. V was shortened by 4 bases and J by 7 bases, with 20 bases between the two germline ends. The chain's CDR3 is CASSSALRKGREQYF. The CDR3, as DNA: TGTGCCAGCAGCTCCGCCCTCAGGAAAGGAAGGGAGCAGTACTTC.

V is TRBV5-6 and J is TRBJ2-3, with a tentative D call TRBD1 (6 bases). Trimming removed 2 bases at V and 4 bases at J, with 11 bases between. From germline, CDR1 is SGHDT and CDR2 YYEEEE. This CDR3 has 14 amino acids. CDR3 region: CASSLTGNSDTQYF. CDR3 bases: TGTGCCAGCAGCTTAACAGGGAACTCAGATACGCAGTATTTT.

This clone was seen many times. V is TRBV5-8 and J is TRBJ2-7; no clear D gene. The CDR3 contains 13 residues. From germline, CDR1 is SGHTS and CDR2 YDEGEE. Trimming took off 1 base at V and 2 bases at J, with 7 bases between the two ends. CDR3 loop: CASSLPETYEQYF. In nucleotides, the CDR3 is TGTGCCAGCAGCTTGCCCGAGACCTACGAGCAGTACTTC.

This clone was seen just once. The chain recombines TRBV5-1 with TRBJ1-2; 7 bases are shared with TRBD1. The germline V gene encodes CDR1 SGHRS and CDR2 YFSETQ. The CDR3 runs to 14 residues. The V segment lost 3 bases and the J segment 7 bases; nucleotides outside the gene matches: 9. The CDR3, as DNA: TGCGCCAGCAGCTGGACAGGCCCTCTCGTTGGCTACACCTTC. Protein: CASSWTGPLVGYTF.

J is TRBJ2-1 and V is TRBV7-2; 11 bases are shared with TRBD2. After removal of 5 bases from V and 5 bases from J, the junction contained 8 bases not matched to a gene. CDR1 is SGHTA and CDR2 is FQGNSA in the germline V gene. The CDR3 runs to 16 residues. The CDR3 loop reads CASSLDSGGVHNEQFF. The CDR3 DNA reads as TGTGCCAGCAGCCTTGATAGCGGGGGGGTGCACAATGAGCAGTTCTTC.

The V call is TRBV24-1, the J call TRBJ1-2; D gene ambiguous. V dropped 3 bases and J dropped 4 bases, with 8 bases sitting between them. CDR3 length: 13 amino acids. Germline assignment: CDR1 KGHDR and CDR2 SFDVKD. Here the CDR3 reads CATSDEYSYGYTF. The CDR3 coding sequence is TGTGCCACCAGTGATGAGTACAGCTATGGCTACACCTTC.

In this sample, this clone turned up a few times. The chain has TRBV5-6 and TRBJ2-7; TRBD1 matches at 7 bases. The CDR3 runs 14 residues. In germline, CDR1 is SGHDT, CDR2 YYEEEE. The ends lost 5 bases at V and 2 bases at J; junction bases unmatched: 7. CDR3 sequence: CASRGRQGPYEQYF. The CDR3 bases are TGTGCCAGCAGGGGGAGACAGGGCCCCTACGAGCAGTACTTC.

The V gene is TRBV12-5, the J gene TRBJ1-2, with 8 bases that match TRBD1. The CDR3 sequence is 14 residues long. The germline V gene has CDR1 LGHNT and CDR2 FRNRAP. Unmatched junction bases numbered 6, after V lost 9 bases and J lost 0 bases. As DNA, the CDR3 is TGTGCTAGCTCAGGGGGCCCCGCTAACTATGGCTACACCTTC. Protein sequence: CASSGGPANYGYTF.

V usage is TRBV9 and J usage is TRBJ1-4; 9 bases fit TRBD1. Germline V CDR1 and CDR2: SGDLS, YYNGEE. CDR3 size: 14 residues. J lost 8 bases, V lost 3 bases, and 5 bases had no gene match. The CDR3 region has the DNA TGTGCCAGCAGCGCTACAGGGGGCAGGGAAAAACTGTTTTTT. It translates to CASSATGGREKLFF.

V and J are TRBV5-1 and TRBJ1-1, with D tentatively TRBD1 (6 bases). The V end lost 6 bases, the J end lost 2 bases, and 8 bases lay between the germline ends. Per the germline V gene, CDR1 is SGHRS and CDR2 is YFSETQ. This CDR3 has 12 amino acids. CDR3 in DNA: TGCGCCAGCACGGGACACAACACTGAAGCTTTCTTT. It codes for CASTGHNTEAFF.

The chain uses TRBV5-6 and TRBJ1-2, with D hard to call. Trimming shortened V by 0 bases and J by 1 base, and 10 bases separated the two germline ends. The length of the CDR3 is 15 residues. Germline V CDR1 and CDR2: SGHDT, YYEEEE. The CDR3 DNA reads as TGTGCCAGCAGCTTGGCGAAAATACATAACTATGGCTACACCTTC. It yields the protein CASSLAKIHNYGYTF. Full variable domain (missing parts from reference TRBV5-6 and TRBJ1-2): DAGVTQSPTHLIKTRGQQVTLRCSPKSGHDTVSWYQQALGQGPQFIFQYYEEEERQRGNFPDRFSGHQFPNYSSELNVNALLLGDSALYLCASSLAKIHNYGYTFGSGTRLTVV.

This clone was seen just once. The V gene is TRBV27, the J gene TRBJ2-2, with D unresolved. Trimming shortened V by 3 bases and J by 4 bases, and 6 bases separated the two germline ends. Germline CDR1 reads MNHEY; CDR2 reads SMNVEV (reference sequence). The CDR3 is 13 amino acids. For the CDR3, the DNA is TGTGCCAGCAGTTTTGAGGCCACCGGGGAGCTGTTTTTT. Its protein is CASSFEATGELFF.

This rearrangement joins TRBV5-5 to TRBJ2-5; maybe TRBD2 (6 bases). This CDR3 contains 15 residues. V was trimmed by 0 bases and J by 4 bases, leaving 13 bases between them. Per the germline V gene, CDR1 is SGHKS and CDR2 is YYEKEE (reference sequence). The CDR3 spells CASSLGHGGGETQYF. CDR3 coding DNA: TGTGCCAGCAGCTTGGGTCATGGGGGAGGAGAGACCCAGTACTTC.

V usage is TRBV10-3 and J usage is TRBJ1-5, with D unresolved. Per the germline V gene, CDR1 is ENHRY and CDR2 is SYGVKD. Trimming took off 0 bases at V and 6 bases at J, with 12 bases between the two ends. This CDR3 has 15 residues. CDR3 DNA: TGTGCCATCAGTGAGTCGGGCCAGGCCGCTCAGCCCCAGCATTTT. Translation gives CAISESGQAAQPQHF.

V gene TRBV5-1 combines with J gene TRBJ1-4, with a tentative D call TRBD1 (5 bases). V lost 0 bases and J lost 4, with 10 bases in between. Per the germline V gene, CDR1 is SGHRS and CDR2 is YFSETQ. CDR3 length equals 15 residues. The CDR3, as DNA: TGCGCCAGCAGCTTGGCCGGGGGGTTTAATGAAAAACTGTTTTTT. It translates to CASSLAGGFNEKLFF.

The rearrangement joins TRBV18 to TRBJ2-3, with D perhaps matching TRBD2 (6 bases). The CDR3 is 16 residues long. Germline V gene sequence: CDR1 KGHSH, CDR2 LQKENI. V was cut by 3 bases and J by 5 bases, with 18 bases left in between. The CDR3 sequence: CASSPDSGLSVDTQYF. CDR3 DNA sequence: TGTGCCAGCTCACCTGACTCGGGACTCTCCGTAGATACGCAGTATTTT.

The chain recombines TRBV7-2 with TRBJ2-2; 10 bases agree with TRBD2. With 1 base clipped from V and 9 bases from J, the junction kept 17 bases outside the gene matches. CDR1 is SGHTA and CDR2 is FQGNSA in the germline V gene. The CDR3 has 19 amino acids. The CDR3 loop is CASSLVGPAGGQGVRELFF. The CDR3 DNA is TGTGCCAGCAGCTTAGTGGGCCCAGCGGGGGGGCAGGGTGTCCGGGAGCTGTTTTTT.

V gene TRBV18 combines with J gene TRBJ2-1; D gene uncertain. V lost 2 bases and J 0 bases, leaving 8 bases between the germline ends. The CDR3 is 15 amino acids. Germline V lookup: CDR1 KGHSH, CDR2 LQKENI. The CDR3 DNA sequence: TGTGCCAGCTCACCAGGCGGTGGCTCCTACAATGAGCAGTTCTTC. Translated: CASSPGGGSYNEQFF.

V gene TRBV12-5 combines with J gene TRBJ2-1, with a possible D match to TRBD2 (7 bases). The germline V and J ends were trimmed by 5 bases and 5 bases, with 16 bases remaining between them. The CDR3 extends over 15 amino acids. Germline CDR1 reads LGHNT; CDR2 reads FRNRAP. The CDR3 loop reads CASGPHGGPNNEQFF. CDR3 sequence (DNA): TGTGCTAGTGGTCCACACGGGGGGCCTAACAATGAGCAGTTCTTC.

The chain has TRBV5-1 and TRBJ2-5; 8 nucleotides align to TRBD2. The CDR3 is 15 amino acids. V shed 2 bases and J 3 bases; nucleotides not matched to a gene: 6. CDR1 and CDR2 from the germline V gene are SGHRS and YFSETQ. CDR3: CASSLRAGGEETQYF. CDR3 sequence (DNA): TGCGCCAGCAGCTTACGGGCGGGGGGAGAAGAGACCCAGTACTTC.

The rearrangement links TRBV19 to TRBJ2-3, with 12 bases lining up with TRBD2. There are 16 residues in the CDR3. The trim removed 5 bases at V and 5 bases at J, leaving 8 bases unmatched. Germline V gene sequence: CDR1 LNHDA, CDR2 SQIVND (reference sequence). The CDR3 bases are TGTGCCAGTAGTCCGAGGGCTAGCGGGGGGGGAGATACGCAGTATTTT. The encoded protein is CASSPRASGGGDTQYF.